This paragraph covers one TCR beta chain sequence. The data were taken from a study of graft-versus-host responses after intestinal transplantation. Profiled with immunoSEQ multiplex PCR; TCRdb holds only in-frame clones, not every one. Of about 19,000 clones in the sample, around nine tenths were seen once. Germline loops: CDR1 SGHTA, CDR2 FQGNSA. V trimming: 3 bases; J trimming: 0 bases; junction bases outside the gene matches: 5. This CDR3 contains 17 residues. The input for sequencing was bone marrow, taken about 130 days after transplant. The chain has TRBV7-2 and TRBJ2-7, with 13 bases aligning to TRBD2. The clonotype originates from a human patient who received an intestinal transplant, so some T cells may come from the graft donor. The CDR3: CASSFLLAGGSSYEQYF. The CDR3 nucleotides read TGTGCCAGCAGCTTTCTACTAGCGGGAGGGAGCTCCTACGAGCAGTACTTC. Using reference TRBV7-2 and TRBJ2-7 for the parts outside the CDR3, the full variable domain is GAGVSQSPSNKVTEKGKDVELRCDPISGHTALYWYRQSLGQGLEFLIYFQGNSAPDKSGLPSDRFSAERTGGSVSTLTIQRTQQEDSAVYLCASSFLLAGGSSYEQYFGPGTRLTVT.